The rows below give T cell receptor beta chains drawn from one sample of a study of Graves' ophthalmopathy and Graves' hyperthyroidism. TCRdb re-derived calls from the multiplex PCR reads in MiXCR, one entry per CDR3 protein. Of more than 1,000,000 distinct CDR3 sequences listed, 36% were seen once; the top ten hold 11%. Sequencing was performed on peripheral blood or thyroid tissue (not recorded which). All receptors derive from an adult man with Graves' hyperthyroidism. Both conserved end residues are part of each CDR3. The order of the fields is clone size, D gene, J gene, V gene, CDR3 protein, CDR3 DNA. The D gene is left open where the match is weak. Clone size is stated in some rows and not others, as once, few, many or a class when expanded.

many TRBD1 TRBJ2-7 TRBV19 CASSIGTGRYEQYF TGTGCCAGTAGTATAGGGACAGGCCGCTACGAGCAGTACTTC
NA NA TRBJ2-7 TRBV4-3 CASSQGRAVTYEQYF TGCGCCAGCAGCCAAGGACGAGCGGTGACCTACGAGCAGTACTTC
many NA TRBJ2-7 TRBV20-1 CSVDTQSYEQYF TGCAGTGTAGACACACAAAGCTACGAGCAGTACTTC
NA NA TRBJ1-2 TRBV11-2 CASSSYVNGLRGYTF TGTGCCAGCAGCTCATACGTTAACGGACTACGTGGCTACACCTTC
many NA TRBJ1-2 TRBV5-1 CASSFRLVPANYGYTF TGCGCCAGCAGCTTTCGTTTGGTTCCCGCTAACTATGGCTACACCTTC
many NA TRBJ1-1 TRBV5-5 CASSHLLSAFF TGTGCCAGCAGCCATTTGTTATCCGCTTTCTTT
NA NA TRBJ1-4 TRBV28 CASSFFEGRWRATNEKLFF TGTGCCAGCAGTTTTTTTGAGGGCCGGTGGAGAGCAACTAATGAAAAACTGTTTTTT
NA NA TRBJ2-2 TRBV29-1 CSAGPGTGELFF TGCAGCGCAGGACCCGGCACCGGGGAGCTGTTTTTT
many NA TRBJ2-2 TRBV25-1 CASSVEVPGELFF TGTGCCAGCAGTGTCGAGGTACCCGGGGAGCTGTTTTTT
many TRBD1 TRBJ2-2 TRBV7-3 CASSLDARGTGELFF TGTGCCAGCAGCTTGGACGCCAGGGGGACCGGGGAGCTGTTTTTT
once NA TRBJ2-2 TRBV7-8 CASSESPGGSGELFF TGTGCCAGCAGCGAGTCCCCAGGAGGGTCCGGGGAGCTGTTTTTT
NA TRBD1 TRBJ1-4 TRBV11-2 CASSTGDEKLFF TGTGCCAGCAGCACAGGGGACGAAAAACTGTTTTTT
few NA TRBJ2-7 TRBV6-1 CASSTRTGEQYF TGTGCCAGCAGCACAAGGACGGGCGAGCAGTACTTC
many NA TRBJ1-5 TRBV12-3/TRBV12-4 CASSRTDQPQHF TGTGCCAGCAGTCGGACCGATCAGCCCCAGCATTTT
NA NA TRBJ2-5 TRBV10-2 CASSYSVGGAGVETQYF TGTGCCAGCAGTTACTCGGTTGGAGGGGCTGGGGTAGAGACCCAGTACTTC
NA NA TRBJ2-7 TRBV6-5 CASSTTQSREQYF TGTGCCAGCAGTACTACGCAGTCGCGCGAGCAGTACTTC
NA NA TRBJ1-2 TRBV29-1 CSIYLCSVVGGYSGYTF NA
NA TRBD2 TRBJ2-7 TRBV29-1 CSALRDRWTSGEEQYF TGCAGCGCTCTACGGGACCGCTGGACTAGCGGGGAGGAGCAGTACTTC
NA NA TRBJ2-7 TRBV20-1 CSARGGARVYEQYF TGCAGTGCTAGAGGGGGGGCGAGGGTCTACGAGCAGTACTTC
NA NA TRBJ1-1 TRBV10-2 CASILGGGTEAFF TGCGCCAGCATTTTAGGCGGTGGAACTGAAGCTTTCTTT
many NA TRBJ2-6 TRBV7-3 CASSSGEGAGANVLTF TGTGCCAGCAGCTCCGGGGAGGGGGCTGGGGCCAACGTCCTGACTTTC
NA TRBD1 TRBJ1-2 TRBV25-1 CASSEYGQDIDYGYTF TGTGCCAGCAGTGAATACGGACAGGATATCGACTATGGCTACACCTTC
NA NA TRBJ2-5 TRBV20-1 CRGGGGETQYF TGCAGAGGGGGGGGTGGGGAGACCCAGTACTTC
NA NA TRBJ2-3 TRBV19 CASSRGRGDTQYF TGTGCCAGTAGCCGGGGTCGAGGAGATACGCAGTATTTT
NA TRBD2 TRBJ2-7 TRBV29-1 CSVGVSGRSYEQYF TGCAGCGTTGGAGTCAGCGGGAGATCCTACGAGCAGTACTTC
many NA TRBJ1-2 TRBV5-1 CASSPDPKPNYGYTF TGCGCCAGCAGCCCCGATCCCAAACCTAACTATGGCTACACCTTC
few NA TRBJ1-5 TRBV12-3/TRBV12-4 CASRRDANQPQHF TGTGCCAGCAGAAGAGACGCCAATCAGCCCCAGCATTTT
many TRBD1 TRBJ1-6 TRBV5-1 CASSPGWTGSDSPLHF TGCGCCAGCAGCCCGGGCTGGACAGGGTCAGATTCACCCCTCCACTTT
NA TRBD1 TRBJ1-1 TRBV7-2 CASSLPGQRQKAFF TGTGCCAGCAGCTTGCCGGGACAGAGACAAAAAGCTTTCTTT
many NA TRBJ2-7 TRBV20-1 CSALALASYEQYF TGCAGTGCCTTAGCACTTGCCTCCTACGAGCAGTACTTC
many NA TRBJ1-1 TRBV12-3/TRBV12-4 CASSLQPGGNTEAFF TGTGCCAGCAGTTTACAACCTGGGGGGAACACTGAAGCTTTCTTT
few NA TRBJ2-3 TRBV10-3 CAISVGRGGDTQYF TGTGCCATCAGTGTGGGCAGGGGTGGAGATACGCAGTATTTT
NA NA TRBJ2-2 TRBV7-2 CASSLSTRTGNEQFF TGTGCCAGCAGCTTATCGACTAGAACGGGCAATGAGCAGTTTTTT
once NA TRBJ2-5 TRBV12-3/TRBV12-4 CASSLSPGIKETQYF TGTGCCAGCAGTTTATCCCCCGGTATCAAAGAGACCCAGTACTTC
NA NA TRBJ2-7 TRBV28 CASSLRSRLLTYEQYF TGTGCCAGCAGCCTGAGGAGCAGGCTACTAACCTACGAGCAGTACTTC
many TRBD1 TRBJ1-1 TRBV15 CATRGGGLTEAFF TGTGCCACCAGGGGAGGGGGCCTCACTGAAGCTTTCTTT
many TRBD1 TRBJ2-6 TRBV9 CASSGRDSVTGANVLTF TGTGCCAGCAGCGGACGGGACAGCGTTACTGGGGCCAACGTCCTGACTTTC
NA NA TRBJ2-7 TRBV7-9 CASSDITGGPYEQYF TGTGCCAGCAGCGACATTACGGGGGGCCCCTACGAGCAGTACTTC
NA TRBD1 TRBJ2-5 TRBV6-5 CASRVGQGVVGETQYF TGTGCCAGCAGAGTAGGACAGGGGGTTGTCGGGGAGACCCAGTACTTC
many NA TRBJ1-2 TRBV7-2 CASSLEGWGQGTYGYTF TGTGCCAGCAGCTTAGAGGGTTGGGGACAAGGGACCTATGGCTACACCTTC
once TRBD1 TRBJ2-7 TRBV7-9 CASRTYRGTEQYF TGTGCCAGCAGAACGTACAGGGGGACCGAGCAGTACTTC
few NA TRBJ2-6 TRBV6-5 CASSYRRGGANVLTF TGTGCCAGCAGTTATCGGAGAGGTGGGGCCAACGTCCTGACTTTC
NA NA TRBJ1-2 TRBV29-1 CSGETGKLGYTF TGCAGCGGAGAAACAGGGAAATTGGGCTACACCTTC
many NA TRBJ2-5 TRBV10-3 CAISGRARQETQYF TGTGCCATCAGCGGCCGGGCCCGACAAGAGACCCAGTACTTC
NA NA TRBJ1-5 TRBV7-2 CAISLGVNQPQHF TGTGCCATCAGCTTAGGGGTCAATCAGCCCCAGCATTTT
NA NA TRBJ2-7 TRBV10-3 CAISDSGSWNEQYF TGTGCCATCAGCGACTCAGGTAGCTGGAACGAGCAGTACTTC
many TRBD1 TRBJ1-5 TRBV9 CASSEQGAQPQHF TGTGCCAGCAGCGAACAGGGGGCTCAGCCCCAGCATTTT
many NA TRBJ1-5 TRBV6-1 CASSEARSNQPQHF TGTGCCAGCAGTGAAGCGCGCAGCAATCAGCCCCAGCATTTT
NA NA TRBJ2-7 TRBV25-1 CASSLLTGRSYEQYF TGTGCCAGCAGTCTCTTGACAGGTCGCTCCTACGAGCAGTACTTC
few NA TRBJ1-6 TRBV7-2 CASSFGRVGSPLHF TGTGCCAGCAGCTTCGGCAGGGTAGGGTCACCCCTCCACTTT
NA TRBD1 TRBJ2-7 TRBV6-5 CASSFPARDRGFHEQYF TGTGCCAGCAGTTTCCCCGCGAGGGACAGGGGTTTTCACGAGCAGTACTTC
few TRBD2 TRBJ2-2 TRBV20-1 CSAPGLAGGHDTGELFF TGCAGTGCGCCGGGACTAGCGGGAGGGCACGACACCGGGGAGCTGTTTTTT
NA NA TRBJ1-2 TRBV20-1 CSAPEDGFGNYGYTF TGCAGTGCTCCCGAAGATGGCTTCGGTAACTATGGCTACACCTTC
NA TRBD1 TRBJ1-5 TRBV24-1 CATSDGDRGSNQPQHF TGTGCCACCAGTGACGGGGACAGGGGAAGCAATCAGCCCCAGCATTTT
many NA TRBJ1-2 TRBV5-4 CASSLDQGSYGYTF TGTGCCAGCAGCTTGGACCAGGGGAGCTATGGCTACACCTTC
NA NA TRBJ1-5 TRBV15 CATSGNGGETQHF TGTGCCACCAGCGGGAATGGGGGGGAGACCCAGCATTTT
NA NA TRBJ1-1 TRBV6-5 CASSWGPGANTEAFF TGTGCCAGCAGTTGGGGCCCGGGGGCTAACACTGAAGCTTTCTTT